Listed below are T cell receptor beta chains from one sample, sequenced in a study of control samples from healthy donors and cancer patients. The assay was immunoSEQ multiplex PCR, and TCRdb's table has in-frame clones only and misses some. The repertoire holds 150,000 to 200,000 clones, with roughly 89% as singletons. The sequencing sample was made of blood. The receptors here all came from a woman aged 50 to 60 in good health. Both conserved end residues are part of each CDR3. A D gene is named only where the DNA matches it firmly. The size field is filled for only some rows; it gives once, few, many or a size class.

D gene,clone size,J gene,V gene,CDR3 DNA,CDR3 protein
NA,NA,TRBJ1-3,TRBV6-5,TGTGCCAGCAGTCGGACTGGAAACACCATATATTTT,CASSRTGNTIYF
NA,NA,TRBJ1-5,TRBV9,TGTGCCAGCAGCGTAAACGCACAGGGTGGTCAGCCCCAGCATTTT,CASSVNAQGGQPQHF
NA,NA,TRBJ2-5,TRBV29-1,TGCAGCGTTGCCCTAGAGACCCAGTACTTC,CSVALETQYF
NA,few,TRBJ2-1,TRBV28,TGTGCCAGCAGTTTATGGGGAGGAGGGGCCCCGAGCTCCTACAATGAGCAGTTCTTC,CASSLWGGGAPSSYNEQFF
NA,NA,TRBJ1-5,TRBV5-1,TGCGCCAGCAGGATGAGTTTTGGTCAGCCCCAGCATTTT,CASRMSFGQPQHF
NA,NA,TRBJ1-2,TRBV10-3,TGTGCCATCAGTGAGGGGTTAGCTAACTATGGCTACACCTTC,CAISEGLANYGYTF
NA,NA,TRBJ1-6,TRBV7-9,TGTGCCAGCAGCTTAGCACCCGGGCAGGGTGGATCACCCCTCCACTTT,CASSLAPGQGGSPLHF
NA,NA,TRBJ2-5,TRBV30,TGTGCCTGGAGTGTTCTGGGGACCCAGTACTTC,CAWSVLGTQYF
TRBD2,NA,TRBJ2-2,TRBV7-2,TGTGCCAGCAGCTTCGGGCTAGCGGGGGTTACCGGGGAGCTGTTTTTT,CASSFGLAGVTGELFF
NA,few,TRBJ1-1,TRBV29-1,TGCAGCGTCGCTTTGAGCACTGAAGCTTTCTTT,CSVALSTEAFF
NA,NA,TRBJ2-3,TRBV19,TGTGCCAGTAGTTACCACGACGGTACGCAGTATTTT,CASSYHDGTQYF
NA,NA,TRBJ1-2,TRBV5-1,TGCGCCAGCAGCTTGGGTCAGGGTCGGTATGGCTACACCTTC,CASSLGQGRYGYTF
NA,NA,TRBJ2-5,TRBV27,TGTGCCAGCAGTTGGGCAGGACAAGAGACCCAGTACTTC,CASSWAGQETQYF
TRBD2,NA,TRBJ2-5,TRBV7-3,TGTGCCAGCAGCTTAAACCCCCCTAGCGGGGGGGAGACCCAGTACTTC,CASSLNPPSGGETQYF
NA,NA,TRBJ2-5,TRBV4-1,TGCGCCAGCAGCCAAGAGGGGCAGGACCAAGAGACCCAGTACTTC,CASSQEGQDQETQYF
TRBD2,NA,TRBJ2-6,TRBV5-6,TGTGCCAGCAGCTTAGCGGGACCTGGGGCCAACGTCCTGACTTTC,CASSLAGPGANVLTF